The 24 T cell receptor beta chains in this list originate from one sample, sequenced in a study of technical replicates of blood from four donors. The table came from immunoSEQ multiplex PCR; TCRdb's copy has only in-frame clones and leaves some out. There are under 100,000 clones in the sample; about 86% occur only once, and about 5% lies in the top ten. Sequenced input: PBMCs. The receptors were gathered from a human donor in good health. Some clones in this sample may be carry-over from other donors' samples.

This chain links TRBV19 with TRBJ1-5, with 7 bases fitting TRBD1. The germline CDR1 and CDR2 sequences are LNHDA and SQIVND (reference sequence). This CDR3 is built from 16 residues. Trimming removed 1 base from V and 6 bases from J; junction bases left unmatched: 9. CDR3 bases: TGTGCCAGTAGTATAGCCGACAGGGCCTCTGTTCAGCCCCAGCATTTT. Translation gives CASSIADRASVQPQHF.

The DNA for the CDR3 is TGTGCCAGCAGCTCATTCGACAGGGACACTGAAGCTTTCTTT. Translation: CASSSFDRDTEAFF. This chain connects TRBV7-9 to TRBJ1-1, with 7 bases identical to TRBD1. Looked up from germline, CDR1 is SEHNR and CDR2 is FQNEAQ (reference sequence). This CDR3 is 14 amino acids long. V was clipped by 4 bases and J by 3 bases; unmatched bases: 5.

This sequence joins TRBV5-1 and TRBJ2-5; possibly TRBD1 for D (5 bases). The CDR3 has 13 amino acids. The germline CDR1 and CDR2 sequences are SGHRS and YFSETQ. Trimming removed 5 bases from V and 2 bases from J, with 10 bases in between. CDR3 in DNA: TGCGCCAGCAGACCAGACAGTCAAGAGACCCAGTACTTC. This translates into CASRPDSQETQYF.

The chain combines TRBV7-3 with TRBJ1-1, with D perhaps matching TRBD1 (5 bases). The CDR3 spans 16 residues. Between the trimmed V and J ends, which lost 2 bases and 1 base, there was a span of 14 bases. Looked up from germline, CDR1 is SGHTA and CDR2 is FQGTGA. The CDR3 region has the DNA TGTGCCAGCAGCTTATTCGCAGGGTCGGGGAACACTGAAGCTTTCTTT. Translating gives CASSLFAGSGNTEAFF.

This clone was recorded only once. The chain joins TRBV11-2 to TRBJ2-2; D gene ambiguous. CDR3 length equals 13 residues. Germline V gives CDR1 SGHAT, CDR2 FQNNGV. V lost 3 bases, J lost 5 bases, and 7 bases lay in between. CDR3 loop: CASSFVLTGELFF. The DNA for the CDR3 is TGTGCCAGCAGCTTTGTCCTAACCGGGGAGCTGTTTTTT.

This chain joins TRBV5-1 and TRBJ2-2, with D tentatively TRBD1 (6 bases). Trimming took off 1 base at V and 3 bases at J, with 10 bases between the two ends. From germline, CDR1 is SGHRS and CDR2 YFSETQ. The CDR3 has 15 residues. The CDR3 spells CASSLLGADTGELFF. The CDR3 DNA is TGCGCCAGCAGCTTGTTGGGGGCCGACACCGGGGAGCTGTTTTTT.

The rearrangement links TRBV4-2 to TRBJ1-2; D is possibly TRBD1 (5 bases). V lost 5 bases to trimming and J lost 2 bases, with 18 bases between them. This CDR3 is built from 16 residues. Germline loops: CDR1 LGHNA, CDR2 YNFKEQ. The CDR3, as DNA: TGTGCCAGCAGCTCTCAGCTGGGGCCAGACAACTATGGCTACACCTTC. Translation gives CASSSQLGPDNYGYTF.

This rearrangement joins TRBV7-3 to TRBJ1-1; possibly TRBD1 for D (5 bases). The V gene's germline CDR1 is SGHTA and CDR2 FQGTGA. With 5 bases removed from V and 5 bases from J, the gap between germline ends came to 15 bases. This CDR3 spans 14 amino acids. The CDR3 coding sequence is TGTGCCAGCAGCCCCTCCGGGGGTCGGACTGAAGCTTTCTTT. It codes for CASSPSGGRTEAFF.

This chain connects TRBV5-1 to TRBJ2-7, with TRBD1 identical over 9 bases. Trimming took 1 base from V and 7 from J; bases not matched to a gene: 3. There are 13 residues in the CDR3. The germline V gene has CDR1 SGHRS and CDR2 YFSETQ. The CDR3 protein is CASSLTGGREQYF. In DNA, the CDR3 is TGCGCCAGCAGCTTGACAGGGGGCAGGGAGCAGTACTTC. The variable domain in full, with the rest retrieved from reference TRBV5-1 and TRBJ2-7, is KAGVTQTPRYLIKTRGQQVTLSCSPISGHRSVSWYQQTPGQGLQFLFEYFSETQRNKGNFPGRFSGRQFSNSRSEMNVSTLELGDSALYLCASSLTGGREQYFGPGTRLTVT.

The gene calls are TRBV7-2 and TRBJ2-7; perhaps TRBD2 as D (6 bases). The CDR3 loop spans 15 amino acids. Germline V gene data show CDR1 as SGHTA and CDR2 as FQGNSA. Trimming stripped 5 bases from V and 2 bases from J, with 16 bases between. Here the CDR3 reads CASSPGLLIAYEQYF. In nucleotides, the CDR3 is TGTGCCAGCAGCCCCGGACTACTCATTGCCTACGAGCAGTACTTC.

This chain uses TRBV6-1 with TRBJ1-2; no clear D gene. In germline, CDR1 is MNHNS, CDR2 SASEGT. This CDR3 is 14 amino acids long. Trimming took 2 bases from V and 1 from J, leaving 8 bases between them. CDR3 amino acids: CASSESGVNYGYTF. The CDR3 DNA sequence: TGTGCCAGCAGTGAATCCGGTGTTAACTATGGCTACACCTTC.

The table lists this clone with a few counts. This chain connects TRBV4-1 to TRBJ1-6, with 7 bases aligning to TRBD1. The V gene's germline CDR1 is MGHRA and CDR2 YSYEKL. This CDR3 is 18 amino acids long. Trimming took 4 bases from V and 5 from J; bases not matched to a gene: 14. The CDR3 region is CASSLRDSSFSDNSPLHF. The DNA for the CDR3 is TGCGCCAGCAGCCTCAGGGACAGCAGCTTTTCGGATAATTCACCCCTCCACTTT.

The chain recombines TRBV5-4 with TRBJ1-2, with 10 nucleotides matching TRBD1. After removal of 4 bases from V and 0 bases from J, the junction contained 6 bases not matched to a gene. The CDR3 is 16 amino acids. CDR1 is SGHNT, CDR2 YYREEE, per germline (reference sequence). CDR3 nucleotide sequence: TGTGCCAGCAGCCCGGGACAGGGGAGATCTAACTATGGCTACACCTTC. Amino acids: CASSPGQGRSNYGYTF. The full variable domain, its missing parts supplied by reference TRBV5-4 and TRBJ1-2, is ETGVTQSPTHLIKTRGQQVTLRCSSQSGHNTVSWYQQALGQGPQFIFQYYREEENGRGNFPPRFSGLQFPNYSSELNVNALELDDSALYLCASSPGQGRSNYGYTFGSGTRLTVV.

The J gene is TRBJ1-6, the V gene TRBV5-1; tentative D call: TRBD1 (6 bases). This CDR3 has 16 residues. Deletions cut 2 bases from V and 7 bases from J, with 16 bases between. Germline V gene sequence: CDR1 SGHRS, CDR2 YFSETQ. The CDR3 loop is CASSFADPGQNSPLHF. The DNA of the CDR3 is TGCGCCAGCAGCTTTGCCGACCCGGGACAAAATTCACCCCTCCACTTT.

CDR3 residues: CSVGTEEGETQYF. The DNA for the CDR3 is TGCAGCGTTGGGACGGAGGAGGGAGAGACCCAGTACTTC. The chain combines TRBV29-1 with TRBJ2-5, with D maybe TRBD2 (6 bases). Per germline, CDR1 SQVTM and CDR2 ANQGSEA. The CDR3 is 13 amino acids. Trimming shortened V by 4 bases and J by 4 bases, and 13 bases separated the two germline ends.

The chain recombines TRBV9 with TRBJ2-1; D is possibly TRBD2 (6 bases). Germline V gene data show CDR1 as SGDLS and CDR2 as YYNGEE. The V end lost 7 bases, the J end lost 2 bases, and 13 bases lay between the germline ends. This CDR3 has 14 amino acids. The DNA of the CDR3 is TGTGCCAGCCGTGCGGGACCTCCCTACAATGAGCAGTTCTTC. It encodes CASRAGPPYNEQFF.

The sample holds one count of this clone. V and J are TRBV7-8 and TRBJ2-7, with 7 bases that match TRBD2. With V trimmed by 6 bases and J by 9 bases, 5 bases remained unmatched. The germline V gene encodes CDR1 SGHVS and CDR2 FQNEAQ. The CDR3 runs to 11 residues. CDR3 in DNA: TGTGCCAGCAGTCCCGGGAGGTCGCAGTACTTC. This codes for CASSPGRSQYF.

This rearrangement joins TRBV5-4 to TRBJ2-1, with 9 bases fitting TRBD2. In germline, CDR1 is SGHNT, CDR2 YYREEE (reference sequence). V lost 4 bases, J lost 4 bases, and 6 bases stayed unmatched. The CDR3 covers 15 residues. This chain's CDR3 is CASSGGLAEYNEQFF. CDR3 nucleotide sequence: TGTGCCAGCAGCGGGGGACTAGCAGAATACAATGAGCAGTTCTTC.

The V call is TRBV7-8, the J call TRBJ1-5; the D is unclear. Germline lookup yields CDR1 SGHVS and CDR2 FQNEAQ. The CDR3 is 17 amino acids. Trimming left V 1 base short and J 0 bases short, with 13 bases between. CDR3 amino acids: CASSLDGSEYSNQPQHF. The CDR3 DNA reads as TGTGCCAGCAGCTTAGACGGTTCCGAGTATAGCAATCAGCCCCAGCATTTT.

The rearrangement joins TRBV18 to TRBJ2-7, with a weak D call TRBD2 (7 bases). The CDR3 is made up of 16 amino acids. The V and J ends lost 2 bases and 2 bases respectively, with 16 bases between them. Germline V gene sequence: CDR1 KGHSH, CDR2 LQKENI. For the CDR3, the DNA is TGTGCCAGCTCACCATTAGCCCTCGGGGGGCCCTACGAGCAGTACTTC. Protein product: CASSPLALGGPYEQYF.

This clone was found many times. The chain has TRBV4-1 and TRBJ1-1; D gene unclear. V was clipped by 1 base and J by 3 bases, with 12 bases between them. The germline gives CDR1 MGHRA, CDR2 YSYEKL. This CDR3 has 15 residues. The CDR3 sequence is CASSQGRVGDTEAFF. CDR3 sequence (DNA): TGCGCCAGCAGCCAAGGGAGGGTGGGAGACACTGAAGCTTTCTTT.

A remark on this clone: One end of the junction is discordant with germline, which a read error may explain. This chain connects TRBV4-1 to TRBJ1-6, with TRBD1 as a possible D gene (6 bases). The V gene's germline CDR1 is MGHRA and CDR2 YSYEKL. The CDR3 has 18 residues. The chain's CDR3 is CASSQVLRGLGAYSPFHF. The CDR3, as DNA: TGCGCCAGCAGCCAAGTCTTGAGGGGTTTGGGGGCATATTCACCCTTCCACTTT.

The chain carries TRBV19 and TRBJ1-5, with 7 bases aligning to TRBD1. J gave up 9 bases and V 5 bases, and 10 bases lay outside the gene matches. Germline assignment: CDR1 LNHDA and CDR2 SQIVND (reference sequence). The CDR3 runs to 14 residues. The CDR3 DNA is TGTGCCAGTAGTTTTGGACAGGCAGCATCGCCCCAGCATTTT. Protein product: CASSFGQAASPQHF.

This chain links TRBV7-2 with TRBJ1-2; D ambiguous. CDR3 length: 13 residues. The V and J ends lost 5 bases and 0 bases respectively, with 7 bases between them. Germline V gives CDR1 SGHTA, CDR2 FQGNSA. CDR3 coding DNA: TGTGCCAGCAGCCTACAGACTAACTATGGCTACACCTTC. Its protein product is CASSLQTNYGYTF.